This T cell receptor (beta chain) was captured by sequencing in a study of blood T cell repertoires in COVID-19. TCRdb's copy holds only in-frame clones and misses some; the assay was immunoSEQ multiplex PCR. The data show a few hundred thousand clones, roughly 89% seen once. The CDR3 has 13 residues. Trimming removed 4 bases from V and 4 bases from J; junction bases left unmatched: 2. CDR1 LNHDA and CDR2 SQIVND come from the germline V gene (reference sequence). The sample comprised PBMCs or T cells enriched from blood (not recorded which). This chain uses TRBV19 with TRBJ1-1; 8 bases fit TRBD1. This receptor was obtained from a woman aged 50 to 60 who had been exposed to COVID-19. The CDR3 DNA follows: TGTGCCAGTAGTAAAGACAGGGGCACTGAAGCTTTCTTT. Protein: CASSKDRGTEAFF.